The 32 T cell receptor delta chains given below trace back to one sample, sequenced in a study of human gamma delta and Vdelta1 T cells. TCRdb re-called clones from the PCR reads via CATT. The sample yields about 6,100 delta-chain clones, just under 9.5% seen once. The sequenced sample consisted of naive CD27+ Vdelta1 gamma-delta T cells from blood. The source of these receptors is a human donor in good health.

This clone was counted a few times. A single base separates this from a much larger clone, so it may be a read error. The chain is built from TRDV1 and TRDJ1; 8 bases fit TRDD3. Trimming took 1 base from V and 2 from J; bases not matched to a gene: 30. Germline lookup yields CDR1 TSWWSYY and CDR2 QGS. CDR3 length equals 24 residues. Here the CDR3 reads CALGERPQRMYWGAPLNTTDKLIF. The DNA for the CDR3 is TGTGCTCTTGGGGAACGTCCCCAACGAATGTACTGGGGGGCCCCCTTAAATACTACCGATAAACTCATCTTT.

This clone was counted only a few times. A much larger clone sits a single nucleotide away, making a read error possible. The sample has other DNA sequences that encode this CDR3 too. The rearrangement joins TRDV1 to TRDJ1; TRDD2 or TRDD3 may be the D gene (5 bases each). The germline V gene has CDR1 TSWWSYY and CDR2 QGS. This CDR3 contains 21 residues. Trimming took off 0 bases at V and 1 base at J, with 27 bases between the two ends. This chain's CDR3 is CALGELRALRGSLRGTDKLIF. CDR3 nucleotides: TGTGCTCTTGGGGAACTCCGTGCCCTTCGGGGGTCTCTTCGGGGCACCGATAAACTCATCTTT.

A word on this clone: A far more abundant clone sits one base away, making this likely a read error. Other DNA sequences of this sample code for an identical CDR3. V is TRDV2 and J is TRDJ1, with 10 positions matching TRDD3. The CDR3 length is 14 residues. Germline-derived CDR1 and CDR2 are GEAIGNYY and EKD. The CDR3 loop reads CACASTGGSIQLIF. DNA of the CDR3: TGTGCCTGTGCCAGTACTGGGGGATCGATCCAACTAATCTTT.

Of note for this clone: A much larger clone sits a single nucleotide away, making a read error possible. This chain connects TRDV1 to TRDJ1; TRDD3 agrees at 7 bases. This CDR3 is built from 23 residues. V shed 3 bases, J shed 2 bases, and the junction held 30 bases outside the gene matches. Germline assignment: CDR1 TSWWSYY and CDR2 QGS. The CDR3 here is CALGEIRVELISRDGGMTDKLIF. The CDR3 DNA reads TGTGCTCTTGGGGAGATACGGGTGGAGTTAATATCGCGGGATGGGGGAATGACCGATAAACTCATCTTT.

As to this clone: This probably arose from a read error, given a far larger clone one base away. The chain is built from TRDV1 and TRDJ1, with D perhaps TRDD3 (9 bases). Germline-derived CDR1 and CDR2 are TSWWSYY and QGS. The CDR3 has 26 residues. V was trimmed by 4 bases and J by 0 bases, leaving 45 bases between them. The CDR3 nucleotides are TGTGCTCTTGGGGTTAGCCAGAGCCTTCCTAAGACTCTTGGGGGATATCTACCCTTGTACACCGATAAACTCATCTTT. Its translation: CALGVSQSLPKTLGGYLPLYTDKLIF.

This clone is judged medium-sized (0.01 to 0.1%). Different DNA sequences within this sample yield the same CDR3. The chain joins TRDV1 to TRDJ1; 7 positions match TRDD3. The CDR3 length is 21 residues. The trim removed 3 bases at V and 2 bases at J, leaving 24 bases unmatched. The germline V gene encodes CDR1 TSWWSYY and CDR2 QGS. CDR3: CALGEPALPALGVSETDKLIF. CDR3 DNA sequence: TGTGCTCTTGGGGAGCCAGCGCTACCAGCCCTGGGGGTTTCGGAGACCGATAAACTCATCTTT.

The table lists this clone with a few counts. The translation of this DNA and the TCRdb protein of a much larger clone differ at residue 17, probably owing to a read error; the protein shown here is translated from the DNA. The rearrangement joins TRDV1 to TRDJ1, with 7 bases matching TRDD2. The CDR3 length is 19 residues. The V gene's germline CDR1 is TSWWSYY and CDR2 QGS. The CDR3: CALGTSFPTGIRSRFKPIF. DNA of the CDR3: TGTGCTCTTGGGACGAGTTTTCCTACCGGTATTCGTAGTAGATTTAAACCCATCTTT.

This clone was recorded a few times. V usage is TRDV1 and J usage is TRDJ1; TRDD3 matches 9 bases. The germline V gene encodes CDR1 TSWWSYY and CDR2 QGS. V shed 4 bases, J shed 10 bases, and the junction held 22 bases outside the gene matches. The CDR3 totals 18 residues. The CDR3 is CALGAHLLSTGGAAPLIF. In nucleotides, the CDR3 is TGTGCTCTTGGGGCCCACCTTCTTAGTACTGGGGGAGCCGCCCCACTCATCTTT.

This clone has a handful of counts. TCRdb pairs this DNA with a much larger clone's protein that differs at residue 9, likely a read error; the protein shown was translated from the DNA. The chain has TRDV1 and TRDJ1, with a weak D call TRDD3 (5 bases). Trimming removed 2 bases from V and 0 bases from J, with 13 bases in between. This CDR3 is built from 16 residues. Germline V gene sequence: CDR1 TSWWSYY, CDR2 QGS. The CDR3 DNA sequence: TGTGCTCTTGGGGAAAGGAGGGGGCCTTACACCGATAAACTCATCTTT. Its protein product is CALGERRGPYTDKLIF.

This clone has just a few counts. One end of the junction varies from germline; a read error may be responsible. The chain has TRDV1 and TRDJ1; no reliable D call. The CDR3 is made up of 18 amino acids. Germline CDR1 and CDR2: TSWWSYY and QGS. CDR3 sequence: CALGEPPPRVRNTDNLIF. CDR3 DNA: TGTGCTCTTGGGGAGCCTCCGCCCCGGGTTCGGAACACCGATAACCTCATCTTT.

In the case of this clone: A read error likely explains why the TCRdb protein, taken from a much larger clone, differs from this DNA's translation at residue 13; the protein shown is translated from the DNA. This chain links TRDV1 with TRDJ1; D is perhaps TRDD2 (6 bases). The CDR3 loop spans 17 amino acids. Trimming took 2 bases from V and 7 from J, leaving 23 bases between them. Germline V CDR1 and CDR2: TSWWSYY, QGS. CDR3 amino acids: CALGEAFQLKESGKLIF. CDR3 nucleotides: TGTGCTCTTGGGGAAGCCTTCCAACTGAAGGAGTCCGGTAAACTCATCTTT.

There are a few counts of this clone. This likely traces to a read error, being one base from a far larger clone. The identical CDR3 is also encoded by other nucleotide sequences in the sample. The chain joins TRDV1 to TRDJ1; no definite D call. CDR1 TSWWSYY and CDR2 QGS come from the germline V gene. This CDR3 contains 20 residues. Trimming cost V 3 bases and J 6 bases, with 32 bases left between them. The CDR3 sequence: CALGDSPRLLTQSLTYKLIF. In DNA, the CDR3 is TGTGCTCTTGGGGACTCCCCGCGACTCCTTACTCAGTCCCTTACCTATAAACTCATCTTT.

On this clone itself: This sequence is one base from a far larger clone and is likely a read error. The rearrangement joins TRDV1 to TRDJ1, with 8 bases aligning to TRDD2. The CDR3 sequence is 20 residues long. Germline values: CDR1 TSWWSYY, CDR2 QGS. J was trimmed by 1 base and V by 4 bases; bases with no gene match: 20. CDR3 sequence: CALGGSDFLRMGLGTDKLIF. DNA for the CDR3: TGTGCTCTTGGGGGTTCAGACTTCCTACGGATGGGTCTAGGCACCGATAAACTCATCTTT.

In regard to this clone: TCRdb's entry gives the protein of a much larger clone, which mismatches this DNA's translation at residue 14, likely from a read error; the protein reported here is translated from the DNA. The chain couples TRDV1 to TRDJ1; a possible D gene is TRDD2 (5 bases). Germline V lookup: CDR1 TSWWSYY, CDR2 QGS. Trimming left V 0 bases short and J 1 base short, with 24 bases between. The CDR3 length is 20 residues. The CDR3 sequence is CALGELRRLPRMRSTDKLIF. The CDR3 coding sequence is TGTGCTCTTGGGGAACTAAGACGGCTTCCCCGTATGCGAAGCACCGATAAACTCATCTTT.

This clone was counted a few times. This may stem from a read error, because a much larger clone lies one nucleotide away. Other DNA sequences in this specimen translate into the identical CDR3. The rearrangement links TRDV1 to TRDJ1; D remains unclear. CDR1 is TSWWSYY, CDR2 QGS, per germline. This CDR3 is 21 amino acids long. The germline V and J ends were trimmed by 3 bases and 3 bases, with 32 bases remaining between them. The CDR3 nucleotides are TGTGCTCTTGGGGAGCCAAGACCCGGCCGAAAGGATTCTCTAAGATCCGATAAACTCATCTTT. Translation gives CALGEPRPGRKDSLRSDKLIF.

This clone was seen more than once but under ten times. This may come from a read error, since a much larger clone is one base off. This chain uses TRDV1 with TRDJ1, with 8 nucleotides matching TRDD3. CDR1 is TSWWSYY and CDR2 is QGS in the germline V gene. This CDR3 comprises 21 residues. The V and J ends lost 5 bases and 2 bases, in that order; junction bases with no gene match: 25. CDR3 protein: CALGLVGLLGGRSRPTDKLIF. CDR3 coding DNA: TGTGCTCTTGGGCTAGTTGGGTTACTGGGGGGACGATCCCGTCCGACCGATAAACTCATCTTT.

Turning to this clone: It may be a read error: a sequence one base away is much more abundant. The V gene is TRDV1, the J gene TRDJ1, with D possibly being TRDD3 (7 bases). The CDR3 spans 30 residues. Germline V CDR1 and CDR2: TSWWSYY, QGS. Trimming shortened V by 2 bases and J by 0 bases, and 55 bases separated the two germline ends. CDR3 loop: CALGEYPPLPSRNYWGNSAYRYTDTDKLIF. CDR3 bases: TGTGCTCTTGGGGAATATCCCCCGTTACCTTCCCGCAATTACTGGGGCAATTCCGCGTATCGGTACACCGACACCGATAAACTCATCTTT.

This clone is medium-sized (0.01 to 0.1%) within its sample. The chain combines TRDV1 with TRDJ1; D perhaps matches TRDD2 (5 bases). Looked up from germline, CDR1 is TSWWSYY and CDR2 is QGS. Trimming cost V 0 bases and J 0 bases, with 29 bases left between them. The CDR3 has 22 amino acids. CDR3 nucleotides: TGTGCTCTTGGGGAACTATCCGCGAGCCTCACTTCCCCCCGGCCGTACACCGATAAACTCATCTTT. This codes for CALGELSASLTSPRPYTDKLIF.

This clone has only a few counts. Being one base from a much bigger clone, this may be a read error. V usage is TRDV1 and J usage is TRDJ1; TRDD2 matches 8 bases. The CDR3 extends over 22 amino acids. The junction had 25 bases not matched to a gene; V was cut back by 4 bases and J by 0 bases. The V gene's germline CDR1 is TSWWSYY and CDR2 QGS. The CDR3 is CALGARLPTFGASPLYTDKLIF. As DNA, the CDR3 is TGTGCTCTTGGGGCACGACTTCCTACGTTCGGCGCGAGCCCCCTGTACACCGATAAACTCATCTTT.

The table lists this clone with many counts. A read error is the likely source, as a far larger clone sits one nucleotide away. The V and J genes are TRDV1 and TRDJ1, with D perhaps being TRDD2 or TRDD3 (5 bases each). V shed 4 bases and J shed 3 bases, with 24 bases lying between them. This CDR3 has 18 residues. Germline V gene lookup returns CDR1 TSWWSYY and CDR2 QGS. The CDR3 DNA reads TGTGCTCTTGGGGGACGCCTTCGCGGAGGGGGTAGGGCCGATAAACTCATCTTT. This translates into CALGGRLRGGGRADKLIF.

A word on this clone: The protein given by TCRdb reflects a much larger clone and differs at residue 14 from this DNA's translation, likely from a read error; the protein shown is the DNA's translation. The rearrangement links TRDV1 to TRDJ1; maybe TRDD3 (6 bases). Trimming left V 5 bases short and J 4 bases short, with 29 bases between. The CDR3 totals 19 residues. The germline V gene encodes CDR1 TSWWSYY and CDR2 QGS. CDR3 in amino acids: CALGYPISERPLGRDKLIF. In DNA, the CDR3 is TGTGCTCTTGGGTACCCAATTTCCGAGCGTCCTCTGGGGCGCGATAAACTCATCTTT.

The sample holds a few counts of this clone. This clone may be a read error of a much larger clone one base away. The same CDR3 arises from other DNA sequences in this sample as well. The chain carries TRDV1 and TRDJ1; D is undetermined. Germline V lookup: CDR1 TSWWSYY, CDR2 QGS. The germline V and J ends were trimmed by 4 bases and 6 bases, with 24 bases remaining between them. This CDR3 contains 17 residues. In DNA form, the CDR3 reads TGTGCTCTTGGGGGAACGAGTACCCTTATCACTACGAATAAACTCATCTTT. Encoded protein: CALGGTSTLITTNKLIF.

The chain has TRDV1 and TRDJ1, with D maybe TRDD2 (6 bases). Per germline, CDR1 TSWWSYY and CDR2 QGS. Trimming pared 3 bases from V and 6 bases from J, leaving 23 bases between. The CDR3 runs to 17 residues. The CDR3 bases are TGTGCTCTTGGGGACGTCCGTGCTTCCTCCATGCGTTATAAACTCATCTTT. It codes for CALGDVRASSMRYKLIF.

This clone was counted only a few times. A much larger clone differs from this one at a single base, so this may be a read error. The same CDR3 arises from other DNA sequences in this sample as well. This chain joins TRDV1 and TRDJ1; the D is unclear. The germline V gene encodes CDR1 TSWWSYY and CDR2 QGS. Trimming shortened V by 0 bases and J by 0 bases, and 17 bases separated the two germline ends. The CDR3 has 18 residues. DNA of the CDR3: TGTGCTCTTGGGGAACTCGGTCCAATCAGCAAGTACACCGATAAACTCATCTTT. Amino acids: CALGELGPISKYTDKLIF.

This clone was seen a few times. A single base is all that separates this from a far larger clone, so a read error is likely. The chain employs TRDV1 and TRDJ1; 7 nucleotides line up with TRDD3. CDR1 and CDR2 (germline): TSWWSYY, QGS. The CDR3 totals 22 residues. J gave up 1 base and V 0 bases, and 23 bases lay outside the gene matches. The CDR3 region has the DNA TGTGCTCTTGGGGAACTCGGTTACGTTACAAAGGGGATAGGTCGTCCCACCGATAAACTCATCTTT. It codes for CALGELGYVTKGIGRPTDKLIF.

Within the sample, this clone is large. Different DNA sequences within this sample yield the same CDR3. The chain links TRDV1 to TRDJ1; TRDD3 aligns across 9 bases. CDR3 size: 22 residues. Germline V CDR1 and CDR2: TSWWSYY, QGS. With 2 bases clipped from V and 1 base from J, the junction kept 23 bases outside the gene matches. DNA for the CDR3: TGTGCTCTTGGGGAATCCCTTGCCCCCCTTGCAGCTACTGGGGGACGCACCGATAAACTCATCTTT. This encodes CALGESLAPLAATGGRTDKLIF.

Relative to its sample, this clone is medium-sized. A much larger clone lies a single base off, so this may be a read error. The V call is TRDV1, the J call TRDJ1, with D possibly TRDD3 on 5 matching bases. V was pared by 3 bases and J by 2 bases, with 43 bases between. CDR1 and CDR2 from the germline V gene are TSWWSYY and QGS. This CDR3 contains 25 residues. The CDR3 is CALGDHHPARLAGSTLGPSTDKLIF. The CDR3 DNA reads TGTGCTCTTGGGGATCACCACCCCGCGCGGCTGGCAGGATCTACCTTGGGGCCCAGTACCGATAAACTCATCTTT.

This clone appeared a few times. V usage is TRDV1 and J usage is TRDJ1; 9 bases are a match to TRDD2. The CDR3 runs to 20 residues. CDR1 and CDR2 from the germline V gene are TSWWSYY and QGS. V shed 6 bases, J shed 9 bases, and the junction held 29 bases outside the gene matches. The CDR3 coding sequence is TGTGCTCTTGGACCTAATCCCTCCTTCCTACGACTGGGGCCCGAGGGAGAACTCATCTTT. It yields the protein CALGPNPSFLRLGPEGELIF.

With regard to this clone: The protein held in TCRdb is that of a much larger clone and does not match this DNA's translation at residue 8, likely because of a read error; the protein shown is translated from the DNA. This rearrangement joins TRDV1 to TRDJ1; TRDD3 agrees at 10 bases. Germline assignment: CDR1 TSWWSYY and CDR2 QGS. The CDR3 is 19 residues long. With 4 bases clipped from V and 8 bases from J, the junction kept 22 bases outside the gene matches. The CDR3 is CALGGLPARTGGLGDKLIF. DNA for the CDR3: TGTGCTCTTGGGGGCCTTCCTGCACGTACTGGGGGATTAGGCGACAAACTCATCTTT.

This clone counts as large. In the same sample, other DNA sequences code for this CDR3. V usage is TRDV1 and J usage is TRDJ1; no firm D call. V lost 3 bases, J lost 6 bases, and 32 bases lay in between. CDR1 and CDR2 (germline): TSWWSYY, QGS. The CDR3 length is 20 residues. This CDR3 is CALGDSPRLLTQSLTYKLIF. The CDR3 DNA sequence: TGTGCTCTTGGGGACTCCCCACGACTCCTTACTCAGTCCCTTACCTATAAACTCATCTTT.

Concerning this clone: The likely explanation is a read error, given a far larger clone one base away. The same CDR3 is also encoded by other DNA sequences in this sample. This chain joins TRDV1 and TRDJ1, with no clear D. Germline CDR1 is TSWWSYY and CDR2 is QGS. V was trimmed by 3 bases and J by 0 bases, leaving 17 bases between them. CDR3 size: 17 residues. For the CDR3, the DNA is TGTGCTCTTGGGGAGAGGTTAGGAGCACTTTACACCGATAAACTCATCTTT. As protein: CALGERLGALYTDKLIF.

A remark on this clone: The TCRdb record carries a much larger clone's protein, which differs from this DNA's translation at residue 10; a read error is the likely cause, and the protein listed here is the DNA translation. This chain uses TRDV1 with TRDJ1; D ambiguous. Trimming shortened V by 2 bases and J by 0 bases, and 16 bases separated the two germline ends. In germline, CDR1 is TSWWSYY, CDR2 QGS. The CDR3 loop spans 17 amino acids. The DNA of the CDR3 is TGTGCTCTTGGGGAAAGATCTCGTAGGGCCTACACCGATAAACTCATCTTT. Translation: CALGERSRRAYTDKLIF.